A single sample gave rise to the 17 T cell receptor beta chains below, sequenced in a study of blood T cell repertoires in COVID-19. Clones were sequenced by immunoSEQ multiplex PCR, and TCRdb holds only the in-frame ones, with some missing. The sample holds some 260,000 clones, 87% seen once. Sequenced: peripheral blood. These receptors came from a man younger than 35 with active or convalescent COVID-19.

The chain combines TRBV2 with TRBJ2-3; 13 bases are a match to TRBD2. V was clipped by 6 bases and J by 6 bases; unmatched bases: 6. CDR3 length: 15 residues. Germline V gene sequence: CDR1 SNHLY, CDR2 FYNNEI. The CDR3 protein is CASRRTSGSADTQYF. The CDR3 DNA sequence: TGTGCCAGCAGGAGGACTAGCGGGAGCGCGGATACGCAGTATTTT.

The chain joins TRBV10-1 to TRBJ1-5; D possibly corresponds to TRBD1 (5 bases). The CDR3 spans 15 residues. Trimming took off 2 bases at V and 7 bases at J, with 15 bases between the two ends. Germline CDR1 and CDR2: WNHNN and SYGVQD (reference sequence). CDR3 region: CASSERSGRYQPQHF. The CDR3 nucleotides read TGCGCCAGCAGTGAGCGTTCAGGGCGGTACCAGCCCCAGCATTTT.

The chain links TRBV29-1 to TRBJ1-3; 7 bases fit TRBD1. CDR1 SQVTM and CDR2 ANQGSEA come from the germline V gene. The CDR3 runs to 15 residues. V shed 6 bases and J 0 bases; nucleotides not matched to a gene: 8. The CDR3 here is CSVRQGTTSGNTIYF. CDR3 in DNA: TGCAGCGTACGACAGGGAACGACCTCTGGAAACACCATATATTTT.

This clone has only a few counts. The J gene is TRBJ1-1, the V gene TRBV6-5; possible D gene TRBD1, 5 bases. CDR3 size: 11 residues. Germline V CDR1 and CDR2: MNHEY, SVGAGI. Trimming left V 6 bases short and J 7 bases short, with 9 bases between. The CDR3 sequence is CASRGQGEAFF. CDR3 sequence (DNA): TGTGCCAGCAGGGGGCAGGGTGAAGCTTTCTTT.

The chain couples TRBV7-9 to TRBJ1-2, with TRBD1 matching over 8 bases. The germline V gene has CDR1 SEHNR and CDR2 FQNEAQ (reference sequence). The V segment lost 5 bases and the J segment 6 bases; nucleotides outside the gene matches: 5. This CDR3 has 13 residues. In DNA form, the CDR3 reads TGTGCCAGCAGCGACCAGGGGGCAGATGGCTACACCTTC. Its translation is CASSDQGADGYTF.

The V gene is TRBV30, the J gene TRBJ2-1; the D is unclear. Germline V gene lookup returns CDR1 GTSNPN and CDR2 SVGIG (reference sequence). V lost 3 bases to trimming and J lost 9 bases, with 12 bases between them. The CDR3 loop spans 12 amino acids. The CDR3 coding sequence is TGTGCCTGGAGCGAGGTTGGAGCTGAGCAGTTCTTC. It encodes CAWSEVGAEQFF.

This clone has just a few counts. The chain couples TRBV5-4 to TRBJ1-3; D may be TRBD1 (5 bases). Trimming left V 4 bases short and J 8 bases short, with 16 bases between. The CDR3 contains 14 residues. Germline CDR1 and CDR2: SGHNT and YYREEE (reference sequence). The CDR3 DNA follows: TGTGCCAGCAGCCTTGCATCAGCGGGGGACACCATATATTTT. Its translation is CASSLASAGDTIYF.

The V gene is TRBV7-2, the J gene TRBJ1-6; D is perhaps TRBD1 (6 bases). The CDR3 is 12 amino acids. V was trimmed by 5 bases and J by 15 bases, leaving 14 bases between them. The germline CDR1 and CDR2 sequences are SGHTA and FQGNSA. CDR3 residues: CASSIGGQVLHF. CDR3 in DNA: TGTGCCAGCAGCATAGGGGGGCAGGTCCTCCACTTT.

CDR3 region: CASRYTVRTGVFTF. The CDR3 DNA reads as TGTGCCAGCAGATACACCGTTCGGACAGGGGTGTTCACCTTC. J is TRBJ1-2 and V is TRBV2, with 9 bases that match TRBD1. V was clipped by 6 bases and J by 13 bases; unmatched bases: 15. The germline V gene encodes CDR1 SNHLY and CDR2 FYNNEI. The length of the CDR3 is 14 residues.

The chain links TRBV27 to TRBJ2-1; 7 bases are a match to TRBD2. With V trimmed by 0 bases and J by 3 bases, 2 bases remained unmatched. Germline V gene sequence: CDR1 MNHEY, CDR2 SMNVEV (reference sequence). The CDR3 length is 15 residues. The CDR3 coding sequence is TGTGCCAGCAGTTTATCGAGGGAGGGCTACAATGAGCAGTTCTTC. The encoded protein is CASSLSREGYNEQFF.

This chain connects TRBV4-3 to TRBJ2-3; TRBD2 aligns across 10 bases. This CDR3 is built from 15 residues. The ends lost 4 bases at V and 1 base at J; junction bases unmatched: 2. Germline CDR1 reads LGHNA; CDR2 reads YSLEER. This CDR3 reads CASSLGTSGTDTQYF. In DNA, the CDR3 is TGCGCCAGCAGCCTCGGGACTAGCGGCACAGATACGCAGTATTTT.

The chain combines TRBV28 with TRBJ1-2; D is perhaps TRBD1 (5 bases). The CDR3 sequence is 14 residues long. CDR1 is MDHEN, CDR2 SYDVKM, per germline. Trimming took 11 bases from V and 8 from J, leaving 24 bases between them. CDR3 in DNA: TGTGCCGGACGCCCTTCAGGGAAAACTATGGGCTACACCTTC. Translation gives CAGRPSGKTMGYTF.

This clone was counted a single time. The genes are TRBV25-1 and TRBJ1-5, with D unresolved. CDR3 length: 15 residues. Trimming left V 2 bases short and J 2 bases short, with 10 bases between. CDR1 and CDR2 from the germline V gene are MGHDK and SYGVNS. CDR3 loop: CASSEGGMGNQPQHF. Here the CDR3 DNA reads TGTGCCAGCAGTGAAGGAGGCATGGGCAATCAGCCCCAGCATTTT.

The chain joins TRBV7-2 to TRBJ1-2, with 7 bases lining up with TRBD1. The CDR3 length is 14 residues. V lost 6 bases, J lost 8 bases, and 12 bases stayed unmatched. Per germline, CDR1 SGHTA and CDR2 FQGNSA. The CDR3 DNA reads as TGTGCCAGCAGTACCCGGGACAGCGCCTTCGGCTACACCTTC. The encoded protein is CASSTRDSAFGYTF.

The chain carries TRBV4-1 and TRBJ1-1, with 7 positions matching TRBD1. Germline V CDR1 and CDR2: MGHRA, YSYEKL. Trimming removed 1 base from V and 3 bases from J; junction bases left unmatched: 8. The CDR3 runs 16 residues. The CDR3, as DNA: TGCGCCAGCAGCCAAGTTGAAGGGACAGTCCACACTGAAGCTTTCTTT. Its translation: CASSQVEGTVHTEAFF.

The V call is TRBV4-2, the J call TRBJ2-3, with 7 bases lining up with TRBD1. The trim removed 1 base at V and 0 bases at J, leaving 7 bases unmatched. The V gene's germline CDR1 is LGHNA and CDR2 YNFKEQ. The CDR3 totals 17 residues. This chain's CDR3 is CASSQGPPGQSTDTQYF. The DNA for the CDR3 is TGTGCCAGCAGCCAAGGACCCCCGGGACAGAGCACAGATACGCAGTATTTT.

The CDR3 region is CASSYSRLAGDYEQFF. The CDR3 region has the DNA TGTGCCAGCAGTTACAGCCGACTAGCGGGAGACTATGAGCAGTTCTTC. The gene calls are TRBV6-2 or TRBV6-3 and TRBJ2-1; 12 bases are a match to TRBD2. The germline V gene has CDR1 MNHEY and CDR2 SVGEGT. Trimming removed 2 bases from V and 8 bases from J; junction bases left unmatched: 7. This CDR3 region has 16 residues.